The sequence of this T cell receptor (beta chain) was determined in a study of Graves' ophthalmopathy and Graves' hyperthyroidism (dated by TCRdb to between 2018 and 2020). Study-level background: Peripheral blood samples were taken at the time of initial diagnosis, before any treatment was given. To tell Graves' ophthalmopathy apart from Graves' hyperthyroidism, and to predict which patients would progress to ophthalmopathy, the study relied on TCR beta repertoire signatures. In total, some 140 blood samples were TCR-sequenced: some 40 ophthalmopathy, approximately 75 hyperthyroidism and around 17 hyperthyroidism-to-ophthalmopathy patients. To explore V-J signatures distinguishing ophthalmopathy from hyperthyroidism, a discovery set of 100 patients (roughly 45 ophthalmopathy, 57 stable hyperthyroidism) was enrolled. The independent validation cohort included about 19 hyperthyroidism patients plus 17 patients who later progressed from hyperthyroidism to ophthalmopathy. In over 5 hyperthyroidism patients, the T-cell repertoire of thyroid tissue was compared with the T-cell repertoire of blood. Following sample collection, hyperthyroidism patients were given methimazole at a starting dose of 30 mg daily, and ophthalmopathy patients were given high-dose intravenous methylprednisolone. What the authors observed across the whole study: Most expanded thyroid clonotypes with a frequency above 0.001 also appeared in blood, which suggests that blood repertoires may reflect the immune response in the thyroid. In validation, the model predicted ophthalmopathy progression with more than 55% sensitivity and about 73% specificity; roughly 12 predicted patients were CT-confirmed with GO in a median of approximately 6.5 months. Ophthalmopathy was separated from stable hyperthyroidism by the 13-signature model with 85% to 90% sensitivity and about 81% specificity in cross-validation and with 80%/75% in the test set. No statistical method was used to predetermine the sample size, and group allocation was not hidden from the investigators.

Many counts were recorded for this clonotype. The clone's antigen remains unknown. No base quality values were provided; no much bigger clone lies one nucleotide off. Ophthalmopathy patients were characterized by moderately to severely active disease, a Clinical Activity Score of at least 3, a NOSPECS grade of at least 4, and a disease duration under 3 months. Anyone with other autoimmune diseases, uncontrolled infections, pregnancy or lactation was excluded from the study. Diagnosis was based on clinical symptoms, serum thyroxine, TRAb, thyroid ultrasound and orbital computed tomography. Ficoll-Paque density gradient centrifugation was used to isolate PBMCs from around 10 ml of fresh peripheral blood. Total RNA was extracted using Trizol reagent, and RNA quality was checked on an Agilent 2100 Bioanalyzer. Taken from cysteine to phenylalanine, the CDR3 has 15 residues. Only CDR3 DNA is held: 45 bases, read in frame from base 1. After removal of 3 bases from V and 3 bases from J, the junction retains 6 bases not matched to a gene.

For repertoire sequencing, TCR beta CDR3 regions were amplified from RNA transcripts. The first round of RT-PCR was done with HTBI primers and the Qiagen OneStep RT-PCR kit, and was followed by a second round of multiplex PCR, then size selection and purification. Libraries were sequenced on an Illumina HiSeq2000 using paired-end 100 bp reads. In the authors' own workflow: SOAPnuke was used for read processing, and reads with adapters, uncalled bases, a mean Phred below 15, or no exact constant-primer or identifier match were discarded. High-quality paired reads were merged with COPE v1.2.5. Each unique nucleotide sequence was defined as a clonotype, and clonotypes were aligned to IMGT TRB V, D and J references with MiTCR v1.1. Analysis was restricted to V-J combinations with a frequency above 0.0001, which covered roughly 99% of repertoires. For each V-J combination, a TCR clonal expansion and chaos score was defined as F50 clonal expansion divided by the chaos observed in the TCRdist matrix. Features were reduced by Welch's t-statistics and random forest to around 13 V-J combinations, which fed a naive Bayes classifier. The similarity between thyroid and blood repertoires was quantified using the Morisita-Horn index. Using fastp at Q25 and MiXCR, TCRdb reprocessed the public reads and kept productive beta chains. CDR3 protein duplicates are merged, each entry listing the most common genes and DNA. The authors' filters were not applied to this entry. The table for this sample lists about 700,000 distinct CDR3 sequences; roughly 40% of them were counted only once. 44% of the sample is held by the ten biggest clonotypes.

The sequencing sample was made of peripheral blood. The rearrangement joined TRBV12-3 or TRBV12-4 to TRBJ2-7, with TRBD1 matching 9 junction bases. The TCR sequence derives from an adult man with Graves' ophthalmopathy. The nucleotide sequence is given as TGTGCCAGCAGTTTCGGGGACAGGGTGAACTACGAGCAGTACTTC. Its protein product is CASSFGDRVNYEQYF.